A single sample is the source of the 22 T cell receptor beta chains below, sequenced in a study of T cells in women clearing cervical HPV infection. Measured with immunoSEQ multiplex PCR; TCRdb has only the in-frame clones, and not every one. This repertoire includes tens of thousands of clones. The sequencing input was blood buffy coat. Source of these receptors: a woman between 18 and 75 years old with a cervical HPV16 infection that either progressed to CIN3+ or cleared (not recorded which).

In the case of this clone: The CDR3 goes on 3 residues after the read ends, and that part is filled in from the germline J gene. This chain links TRBV6-4 with TRBJ2-1; perhaps TRBD1 as D (5 bases). V lost 0 bases to trimming and J lost 8 bases, with 11 bases between them. The CDR3 loop spans 14 amino acids. Germline CDR1 reads MRHNA; CDR2 reads SNTAGT. The CDR3 sequence: CASSDSPGLDEQFF. The DNA read from the CDR3 is TGTGCCAGCAGTGACTCTCCAGGGCTCGATGAG.

In regard to this clone: The DNA ends 3 residues before the CDR3 does, and the rest of the CDR3 is filled in from the germline J gene. The chain links TRBV13 to TRBJ2-7, with 7 nucleotides matching TRBD1. The trim removed 4 bases at V and 2 bases at J, leaving 11 bases unmatched. CDR3 length equals 16 residues. Germline V gives CDR1 PRHDT, CDR2 FYEKMQ (reference sequence). Incomplete CDR3 DNA: TGTGCCAGCAGCTCCGACCAACAGGGGCCGACCTACGAG. Protein: CASSSDQQGPTYE. The entire CDR3 protein reads CASSSDQQGPTYEQYF. The full variable domain, its missing parts supplied by reference TRBV13 and TRBJ2-7, is AAGVIQSPRHLIKEKRETATLKCYPIPRHDTVYWYQQGPGQDPQFLISFYEKMQSDKGSIPDRFSAQQFSDYHSELNMSSLELGDSALYFCASSSDQQGPTYEQYFGPGTRLTVT.

The CDR3 protein is CASSRDRNTGELFF. CDR3 bases read: TGTGCCAGCTCACGCGACAGAAACACCGGGGAG. The chain combines TRBV18 with TRBJ2-2, with TRBD1 as a possible D gene (5 bases). The sequence runs out 3 residues before the end of the CDR3; the remainder is reconstructed from the germline J gene. Deletions cut 4 bases from V and 2 bases from J, with 8 bases between. The germline V gene has CDR1 KGHSH and CDR2 LQKENI. The CDR3 loop spans 14 amino acids.

Concerning this clone: The read comes to an end 3 residues before the CDR3 does, leaving the germline J gene to fill in the end. The V gene is TRBV20-1, the J gene TRBJ2-7; TRBD2 is a possible D gene (7 bases). Germline CDR1 and CDR2: DFQATT and SNEGSKA (reference sequence). Trimming stripped 6 bases from V and 5 bases from J, with 17 bases between. This CDR3 contains 13 residues. The covered CDR3 bases are TGCAGTGCCACGGACGGGGGGCGTAACGAG. This gives the protein CSATDGGRNE. The entire CDR3 protein is CSATDGGRNEQYF.

Of note for this clone: The CDR3 end falls 3 residues outside the read, so it is completed with the germline J gene. V usage is TRBV7-9 and J usage is TRBJ1-2; unclear D gene. CDR3 length equals 14 residues. CDR1 and CDR2 (germline): SEHNR, FQNEAQ (reference sequence). The part of the CDR3 DNA that was read is TGTGCCAGCAGCTTAGTCGCGGGAGCCTACGAC. It codes for CASSLVAGAYD. The entire CDR3 is CASSLVAGAYDYTF.

Partial CDR3 DNA: TGTGCCAGCAGTTACCCGGACAGATCCATGAACACTGAA. The encoded protein is CASSYPDRSMNTE. The full-length CDR3 reads as CASSYPDRSMNTEAFF. The J gene is TRBJ1-1, the V gene TRBV6-2 or TRBV6-3; the D gene is possibly TRBD1 (6 bases). The read is 3 residues too short to cover the CDR3 end, so that end is filled in from the germline J gene. Germline loops: CDR1 MNHEY, CDR2 SVGEGT. The CDR3 is 16 residues long. Trimming removed 2 bases from V and 0 bases from J, with 13 bases in between.

Turning to this clone: Relative to the germline gene, one junction end is altered; a read error may explain this. The read comes to an end 3 residues before the CDR3 does, leaving the germline J gene to fill in the end. This chain uses TRBV4-2 with TRBJ2-3, with D maybe TRBD2 (6 bases). The CDR3 runs 15 residues. Per the germline V gene, CDR1 is LGHNA and CDR2 is YNFKEQ. CDR3 amino acids: CASSRGESLTDTQYF. The DNA read from the CDR3 is TGCGCCAGCAGCCGCGGGGAGAGTCTCACAGATACG.

As regards this clone: The read finishes 3 residues shy of the CDR3 end, and the germline J gene is used to complete it. The gene calls are TRBV11-2 and TRBJ2-5; D is unclear. The CDR3 loop spans 13 amino acids. The germline gives CDR1 SGHAT, CDR2 FQNNGV. Trimming removed 5 bases at V and 7 bases at J, with 14 bases between. The CDR3 protein is CASSPRVLGTQYF. The covered CDR3 bases are TGTGCCAGCAGCCCTCGCGTCCTTGGGACC.

Regarding this clone: The DNA ends 3 residues before the CDR3 does, and the rest of the CDR3 is filled in from the germline J gene. This chain joins TRBV20-1 and TRBJ1-1, with D uncertain. Trimming took 0 bases from V and 5 from J, leaving 10 bases between them. CDR1 is DFQATT and CDR2 is SNEGSKA in the germline V gene (reference sequence). The CDR3 is made up of 13 amino acids. CDR3 sequence reads: CSARDFLRTEAFF. The CDR3 bases that were read are TGCAGTGCTAGAGATTTTCTCCGGACTGAA.

A note on this clone: The read ends 3 residues before the CDR3 terminus; that terminus is restored from the germline J gene. The chain employs TRBV2 and TRBJ2-3; TRBD1 is a possible D gene (6 bases). CDR3 length equals 14 residues. V lost 7 bases and J lost 2, with 13 bases in between. Per germline, CDR1 SNHLY and CDR2 FYNNEI. The DNA read from the CDR3 is TGTGCCAGCACCCCCGGACAGATCACAGATACG. Its protein product is CASTPGQITDT. The whole CDR3 reads CASTPGQITDTQYF.

A remark on this clone: The CDR3 is cut off 3 residues early in the read; its end comes from the germline J gene. This chain uses TRBV7-6 with TRBJ2-2; a weak D match, TRBD2 (5 bases). This CDR3 contains 14 residues. CDR1 and CDR2 (germline): SGHVS, FNYEAQ. V lost 5 bases to trimming and J lost 0 bases, with 7 bases between them. CDR3 region: CASSKRSNTGELFF. CDR3 DNA (partial): TGTGCCAGCAGCAAGCGGTCGAACACCGGGGAG. The entire variable domain, with the rest obtained from reference TRBV7-6 and TRBJ2-2, is as follows: GAGVSQSPRYKVTKRGQDVALRCDPISGHVSLYWYRQALGQGPEFLTYFNYEAQQDKSGLPNDRFSAERPEGSISTLTIQRTEQRDSAMYRCASSKRSNTGELFFGEGSRLTVL.

With regard to this clone: The CDR3 extends 3 residues past the end of the read, so its final part is completed from the germline J gene. The genes are TRBV7-6 and TRBJ1-2; D possibly corresponds to TRBD1 (5 bases). Germline V lookup: CDR1 SGHVS, CDR2 FNYEAQ. The CDR3 sequence is 15 residues long. CDR3 residues: CASSLEGRVSHDYTF. The CDR3 DNA, read in part, is TGTGCCAGCAGCTTAGAAGGCAGGGTGAGTCACGAC.

Details on this clone: Read data end 3 residues before the CDR3 end; the end is taken from the germline J gene. V usage is TRBV19 and J usage is TRBJ2-4, with 8 bases matching TRBD2. The CDR3 is 16 amino acids. Looked up from germline, CDR1 is LNHDA and CDR2 is SQIVND (reference sequence). V lost 7 bases and J lost 0; bases outside the gene matches: 8. The sequenced CDR3 bases are TGTGCCAGTATCCACGGGGGGGCAGGAGCCAAAAACATT. As protein: CASIHGGAGAKNI. The entire CDR3 protein is CASIHGGAGAKNIQYF.

This CDR3 reads CASSGRQGAQETQYF. The CDR3 bases that were read are TGTGCCAGTAGTGGACGACAGGGGGCCCAAGAGACC. The V and J genes are TRBV19 and TRBJ2-5, with TRBD1 matching 10 bases. The sequence runs out 3 residues before the end of the CDR3; the remainder is reconstructed from the germline J gene. Germline V gene sequence: CDR1 LNHDA, CDR2 SQIVND (reference sequence). V lost 5 bases to trimming and J lost 1 base; unmatched junction nucleotides: 4. CDR3 length: 15 amino acids.

About this clone: The read terminates 3 residues ahead of where the CDR3 ends, so the germline J gene completes it. The chain recombines TRBV5-4 with TRBJ1-1, with a weak D call TRBD1 (5 bases). Per the germline V gene, CDR1 is SGHNT and CDR2 is YYREEE (reference sequence). The CDR3 extends over 14 amino acids. V shed 4 bases and J shed 1 base, with 11 bases lying between them. CDR3 region: CASSRTGGNTEAFF. The sequenced CDR3 bases are TGTGCCAGCAGCCGTACCGGGGGGAACACTGAA.

About this clone itself: Read data end 3 residues before the CDR3 end; the end is taken from the germline J gene. The chain is built from TRBV2 and TRBJ2-4, with 12 bases matching TRBD2. V shed 5 bases and J 4 bases; nucleotides not matched to a gene: 6. CDR1 and CDR2 (germline): SNHLY, FYNNEI. The CDR3 sequence is 16 residues long. The CDR3 loop reads CASSLLAGGPKNIQYF. The sequenced part of the CDR3 DNA is TGTGCCAGCAGTTTACTAGCGGGAGGTCCAAAAAACATT.

As concerns this clone: The read ends 3 residues shy of where the CDR3 ends; the end is completed using the germline J gene. The V and J genes are TRBV2 and TRBJ2-2; perhaps TRBD2 as D (5 bases). The CDR3 totals 13 residues. From germline, CDR1 is SNHLY and CDR2 FYNNEI. The CDR3 spells CASSETDYSPLFF. The sequenced part of the CDR3 DNA is TGTGCCAGCAGTGAAACAGACTATTCACCG.

Points on this clone: The missing CDR3 end, 3 residues past where the read stops, is filled in from the germline J gene. The chain carries TRBV18 and TRBJ1-2; D not resolved. The CDR3 is 15 residues long. From germline, CDR1 is KGHSH and CDR2 LQKENI. Here the CDR3 reads CASSATSGSGNDYTF. Incomplete CDR3 DNA: TGTGCCAGCTCAGCAACTAGCGGGAGTGGGAATGAC.

Comment on this clone: The DNA ends 3 residues before the CDR3 does, and the rest of the CDR3 is filled in from the germline J gene. The V and J genes are TRBV12-3 or TRBV12-4 and TRBJ2-1, with 12 bases identical to TRBD2. This CDR3 comprises 18 residues. V dropped 4 bases and J dropped 0; count of bases not matched to a gene: 7. Partial CDR3 DNA: TGTGCCAGCAGTTCCGGACTAGCGGGACCACTCTCCTACAATGAG. Translated: CASSSGLAGPLSYNE. The full-length CDR3 reads as CASSSGLAGPLSYNEQFF.

On this clone: The CDR3 is cut off 3 residues early in the read; its end comes from the germline J gene. The gene calls are TRBV7-8 and TRBJ2-3; TRBD2 agrees at 8 bases. Germline V gene lookup returns CDR1 SGHVS and CDR2 FQNEAQ. J was trimmed by 3 bases and V by 4 bases; bases with no gene match: 12. This CDR3 contains 17 residues. The CDR3 DNA, read in part, is TGTGCCAGCAGCTCCGGGGGGGAGCGAGCCACTACAGATACG. It specifies CASSSGGERATTDT. The CDR3 as a whole reads CASSSGGERATTDTQYF.

As for this clone: The read gets to within 3 residues of the CDR3 end, and the germline J gene fills in the rest. The chain carries TRBV7-9 and TRBJ1-1, with D hard to call. From germline, CDR1 is SEHNR and CDR2 FQNEAQ (reference sequence). This CDR3 is 14 amino acids long. V was clipped by 0 bases and J by 2 bases, with 7 bases between them. CDR3 sequence reads: CASSLAGSNTEAFF. The sequenced part of the CDR3 DNA is TGTGCCAGCAGCTTAGCCGGGTCTAACACTGAA. The full variable domain, its missing parts supplied by reference TRBV7-9 and TRBJ1-1, is DTGVSQNPRHKITKRGQNVTFRCDPISEHNRLYWYRQTLGQGPEFLTYFQNEAQLEKSRLLSDRFSAERPKGSFSTLEIQRTEQGDSAMYLCASSLAGSNTEAFFGQGTRLTVV.

Notes on this clone: The read ends 3 residues before the CDR3 terminus; that terminus is restored from the germline J gene. The gene calls are TRBV15 and TRBJ2-5; no definite D call. CDR3 size: 13 residues. Trimming removed 5 bases from V and 4 bases from J, with 11 bases in between. Per germline, CDR1 LNHNV and CDR2 YYDKDF (reference sequence). The CDR3 bases that were read are TGTGCCACCAGCGGCCAGACTCGAGAGACC. Protein product: CATSGQTRET. The whole CDR3 protein reads CATSGQTRETQYF.